This record concerns one TCR beta chain sequence. This sample was taken from a study of blood T cells in healthy people across ages. The overall study: Template switching caught about one barcoded beta molecule for each two T cells.

The authors ran a second PCR of 7 to 11 cycles using a sample-barcoded 5' primer and a J-beta primer mix. TCRdb passed the 5' RACE reads through MiXCR, listing each CDR3 protein once. The sample consists of about 640,000 distinct CDR3 sequences, 25% to 35% of them appearing once. The CDR3 is 15 residues long. The germline V gene has CDR1 SGHTA and CDR2 FQGNSA. The V and J ends lost 5 bases and 0 bases, in that order; junction bases with no gene match: 7. This chain connects TRBV7-2 to TRBJ2-7; 7 bases agree with TRBD2. This clonotype originated in a woman of 80 years or more in good health. Specimen: blood. CDR3 nucleotides: TGTGCCAGCAGCCCCCTCACGGGAGGCTCCTACGAGCAGTACTTC. Translating it yields CASSPLTGGSYEQYF.